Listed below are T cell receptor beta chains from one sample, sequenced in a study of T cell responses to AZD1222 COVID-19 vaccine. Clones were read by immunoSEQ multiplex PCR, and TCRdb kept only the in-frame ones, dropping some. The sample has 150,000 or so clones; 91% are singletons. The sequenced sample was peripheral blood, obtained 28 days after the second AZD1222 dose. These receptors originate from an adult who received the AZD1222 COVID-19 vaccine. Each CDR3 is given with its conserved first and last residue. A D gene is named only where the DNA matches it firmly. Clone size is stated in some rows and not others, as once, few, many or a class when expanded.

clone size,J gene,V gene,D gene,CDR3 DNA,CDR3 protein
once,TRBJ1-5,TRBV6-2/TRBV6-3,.,TGTGCCAGCAGTTACGGGCAGGGTGGACTACCTAATCAGCCCCAGCATTTT,CASSYGQGGLPNQPQHF
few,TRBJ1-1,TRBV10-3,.,TGTGCCATCAGTGATGCCGGGGTGAACACTGAAGCTTTCTTT,CAISDAGVNTEAFF
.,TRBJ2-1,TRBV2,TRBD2,TGTGCCAGCAGTGTTAGGATAGCGGGGCCAACAAATGAGCAGTTCTTC,CASSVRIAGPTNEQFF
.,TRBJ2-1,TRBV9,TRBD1,TGTGCCAGCAGCCTACAGGGGGCCCACAATGAGCAGTTCTTC,CASSLQGAHNEQFF
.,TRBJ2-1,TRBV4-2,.,TGTGCCAGCAGCCAAGAGATTAGCTCCTACAATGAGCAGTTCTTC,CASSQEISSYNEQFF
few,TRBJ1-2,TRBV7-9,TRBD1,TGTGCCAGCAGCCCGGGCAGGGGGCCTGACTATGGCTACACCTTC,CASSPGRGPDYGYTF
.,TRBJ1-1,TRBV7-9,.,TGTGCCAGCAGCCCCCCGCGTACTGAAGCTTTCTTT,CASSPPRTEAFF
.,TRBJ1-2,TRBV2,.,TGTGCCAGCAGTGAGGATGACAGCTATGGCTACACCTTC,CASSEDDSYGYTF
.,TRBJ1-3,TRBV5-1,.,TGCGCCAGCAGCTTGGAGGCCGGCCGCTCTGGAAACACCATATATTTT,CASSLEAGRSGNTIYF
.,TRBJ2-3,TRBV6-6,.,TGTGCCAGCAGTCCAAGAGGGAGTGCATTCAGCACAGATACGCAGTATTTT,CASSPRGSAFSTDTQYF
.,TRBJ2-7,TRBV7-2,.,TGTGCCAGCAGCTTAGAGTTGCTAGCGCGACCCACCTACGAGCAGTACTTC,CASSLELLARPTYEQYF
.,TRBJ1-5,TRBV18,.,TGTGCCAGCTCACCAGCAGAGTTGCGGCCCCAGCATTTT,CASSPAELRPQHF
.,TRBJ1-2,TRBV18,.,TGTGCCAGCTCCCCTGAGGCCTATGGCTACACCTTC,CASSPEAYGYTF
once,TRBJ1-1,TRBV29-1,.,TGCAGCGTTGAAGTGTTCGTCGGGACTGAAGCTTTCTTT,CSVEVFVGTEAFF
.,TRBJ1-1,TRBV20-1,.,TGCAGTGCTAGACTAGGGATTGAAGCTTTCTTT,CSARLGIEAFF
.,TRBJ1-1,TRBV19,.,TGTGCCAGTAATGACGGGCGGGGCACTGAAGCTTTCTTT,CASNDGRGTEAFF
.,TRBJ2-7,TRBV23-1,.,TGCGCCAGCAGTCAAAGGGACAGGACGGCGGGAGACGAGCAGTACTTC,CASSQRDRTAGDEQYF
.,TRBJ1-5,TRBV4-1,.,TGCGCCAGCAGCCAAGACGGGGGGCGGCCCCAGCATTTT,CASSQDGGRPQHF
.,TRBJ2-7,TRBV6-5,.,TGTGCCAGCAGTTACTCGATCGTGGGGCCCTACGAGCAGTACTTC,CASSYSIVGPYEQYF
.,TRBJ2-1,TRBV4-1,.,TGCGCCAGCAGCCAAGATCGGCCTTCCCACAATGAGCAGTTCTTC,CASSQDRPSHNEQFF
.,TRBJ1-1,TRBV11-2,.,TGTGCCAGCAGCAGACATAACACTGAAGCTTTCTTT,CASSRHNTEAFF
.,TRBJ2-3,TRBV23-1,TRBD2,TGCGCCAGCAGTCAATTATTGATACTAGCGGGCACAGATACGCAGTATTTT,CASSQLLILAGTDTQYF